The 30 T cell receptor beta chains below come from one sample, sequenced in a study of metastatic and nonmetastatic thyroid tumors. TCRdb re-clonotyped the PCR reads via MiXCR. This sample has around 89,000 clones, with about 15% found just once. No patient had received any treatment before thyroid surgery. The specimen was blood. The source is a female donor with papillary thyroid cancer or a benign thyroid nodule (not recorded which). Some clones in this sample may be carry-over from other donors' samples.

This clone was counted many times. The chain joins TRBV20-1 to TRBJ1-2; D gene uncertain. Looked up from germline, CDR1 is DFQATT and CDR2 is SNEGSKA (reference sequence). CDR3 length: 10 residues. The germline V and J ends were trimmed by 3 bases and 8 bases, with 7 bases remaining between them. Here the CDR3 reads CSASEAGYTF. Here the CDR3 DNA reads TGCAGTGCTAGCGAGGCGGGCTACACCTTC.

The chain uses TRBV6-4 and TRBJ2-4; D perhaps matches TRBD1 (6 bases). The CDR3 runs to 15 residues. Deletions cut 0 bases from V and 5 bases from J, with 11 bases between. Germline V gene data show CDR1 as MRHNA and CDR2 as SNTAGT. The CDR3 region is CASSDSPGAENIQYF. CDR3 DNA: TGTGCCAGCAGTGACTCGCCAGGGGCCGAAAACATTCAGTACTTC.

The chain joins TRBV5-6 to TRBJ2-6, with no clear D. CDR3 size: 14 residues. Germline V CDR1 and CDR2: SGHDT, YYEEEE. The V end lost 4 bases, the J end lost 2 bases, and 7 bases lay between the germline ends. The CDR3 loop is CASSTWAGANVLTF. As DNA, the CDR3 is TGTGCCAGCAGCACGTGGGCTGGGGCCAACGTCCTGACTTTC.

Ten or more counts support this clone. The rearrangement links TRBV4-1 to TRBJ2-1; the match to TRBD2 covers 7 bases. Germline V gene sequence: CDR1 MGHRA, CDR2 YSYEKL. V shed 1 base and J 6 bases; nucleotides not matched to a gene: 0. The CDR3 contains 13 residues. CDR3 in DNA: TGCGCCAGCAGCCAAGGGGGGGGCAATGAGCAGTTCTTC. The encoded protein is CASSQGGGNEQFF.

This clone was counted many times. This sequence joins TRBV5-1 and TRBJ2-5, with 8 bases aligning to TRBD1. CDR1 and CDR2 (germline): SGHRS, YFSETQ. V lost 3 bases, J lost 3 bases, and 7 bases stayed unmatched. This CDR3 has 15 residues. The CDR3 here is CASSSNPGGKETQYF. The CDR3 DNA sequence: TGCGCCAGCAGCTCCAACCCAGGGGGCAAAGAGACCCAGTACTTC.

There are many counts of this clone. The V call is TRBV2, the J call TRBJ2-7, with D maybe TRBD1 (6 bases). Deletions cut 10 bases from V and 1 base from J, with 20 bases between. The germline V gene encodes CDR1 SNHLY and CDR2 FYNNEI. The CDR3 loop spans 15 amino acids. In DNA, the CDR3 is TGTGCCATCACAAAGGCAACAGGGAAGTCCTACGAGCAGTACTTC. Protein product: CAITKATGKSYEQYF.

This clone was seen ten or more times. J is TRBJ1-3 and V is TRBV15, with TRBD1 as a possible D gene (5 bases). Germline CDR1 LNHNV, CDR2 YYDKDF (reference sequence). V was trimmed by 5 bases and J by 0 bases, leaving 20 bases between them. The CDR3 extends over 18 amino acids. The CDR3 region has the DNA TGTGCCACCAGCCCTCGGATAATATGGGGGAACTCTGGAAACACCATATATTTT. Its protein product is CATSPRIIWGNSGNTIYF.

V is TRBV7-3 and J is TRBJ1-1; TRBD1 is a possible D gene (6 bases). From germline, CDR1 is SGHTA and CDR2 FQGTGA. The V and J ends lost 1 base and 3 bases respectively, with 12 bases between them. The CDR3 totals 15 residues. DNA for the CDR3: TGTGCCAGCAGCTTAATAGGGGGATTGGACACTGAAGCTTTCTTT. It encodes CASSLIGGLDTEAFF.

As for this clone: One junction end disagrees with the germline gene, perhaps due to a read error. The CDR3 DNA follows: TGCAGTGCTAGAGTGCGCCGCGGCACAAATACGCAGTATTTT. Translation gives CSARVRRGTNTQYF. The chain has TRBV20-1 and TRBJ2-3, with D unresolved. This CDR3 is 14 amino acids long. In germline, CDR1 is DFQATT, CDR2 SNEGSKA (reference sequence).

This clone has a count of ten or more. The CDR3 DNA follows: TGTGCCAGTAGTATGGGAGGGGCAACCTACAATGAGCAGTTCTTC. Translated, it gives CASSMGGATYNEQFF. This chain uses TRBV19 with TRBJ2-1, with TRBD2 identical over 7 bases. The CDR3 runs 15 residues. CDR1 is LNHDA and CDR2 is SQIVND in the germline V gene (reference sequence). V lost 3 bases, J lost 2 bases, and 4 bases stayed unmatched.

This clone came up many times. The chain combines TRBV30 with TRBJ2-1; D is uncertain. Trimming shortened V by 5 bases and J by 8 bases, and 19 bases separated the two germline ends. Germline assignment: CDR1 GTSNPN and CDR2 SVGIG (reference sequence). The CDR3 has 14 amino acids. DNA of the CDR3: TGTGCCTGGGTTTCATACCGGGCCCGTCATGAGCAGTTCTTC. This codes for CAWVSYRARHEQFF.

This clone was detected ten times or more. The same CDR3 also results from other DNA sequences found in this sample. This chain links TRBV18 with TRBJ1-2; D possibly corresponds to TRBD1 (6 bases). V shed 3 bases and J shed 8 bases, with 13 bases lying between them. Germline V CDR1 and CDR2: KGHSH, LQKENI. The CDR3 is made up of 13 amino acids. CDR3 loop: CASSPRAGEGYTF. For the CDR3, the DNA is TGTGCCAGCTCACCCCGTGCAGGGGAAGGCTACACCTTC.

This clone was seen only a few times. V usage is TRBV5-1 and J usage is TRBJ1-2; 7 bases line up with TRBD1. Germline-derived CDR1 and CDR2 are SGHRS and YFSETQ. This CDR3 region has 19 residues. J gave up 1 base and V 4 bases, and 19 bases lay outside the gene matches. The CDR3 sequence is CASSHDQDREELINYGYTF. The CDR3 nucleotides are TGCGCCAGCAGCCACGACCAAGACAGGGAAGAGTTGATTAACTATGGCTACACCTTC.

The chain recombines TRBV6-2 or TRBV6-3 with TRBJ2-7; D perhaps matches TRBD2 (6 bases). Germline assignment: CDR1 MNHEY and CDR2 SVGEGT. Deletions cut 4 bases from V and 7 bases from J, with 20 bases between. The CDR3 extends over 15 amino acids. As DNA, the CDR3 is TGTGCCAGCAGTTCGGAGGGAAACCAGTCGGTGGAGCAGTACTTC. This translates into CASSSEGNQSVEQYF.

The sample holds many counts of this clone. J is TRBJ1-3 and V is TRBV5-8; D unresolved. V was shortened by 0 bases and J by 4 bases, with 2 bases between the two germline ends. Germline V lookup: CDR1 SGHTS, CDR2 YDEGEE. This CDR3 has 12 amino acids. This chain's CDR3 is CASSLEGNTIYF. The CDR3 bases are TGTGCCAGCAGCTTGGAAGGAAACACCATATATTTT.

V usage is TRBV4-1 and J usage is TRBJ2-2; 13 bases are shared with TRBD2. Losses at the gene ends were 3 bases for V and 6 bases for J; bases not matched to a gene: 1. The germline CDR1 and CDR2 sequences are MGHRA and YSYEKL. This CDR3 has 15 amino acids. The CDR3 spells CASSHGLAGAGELFF. The CDR3 DNA follows: TGCGCCAGCAGCCACGGACTAGCGGGAGCCGGGGAGCTGTTTTTT.

This clone was picked up many times. The chain links TRBV24-1 to TRBJ1-6; TRBD1 might be the D (5 bases). CDR3 size: 14 residues. Germline CDR1 reads KGHDR; CDR2 reads SFDVKD. Trimming cost V 1 base and J 14 bases, with 14 bases left between them. This chain's CDR3 is CATSDFQGLVSLHF. CDR3 nucleotides: TGTGCCACCAGTGATTTTCAGGGCTTAGTCTCCCTCCACTTT.

Comment on this clone: It may be a read error: a sequence one base away is much more abundant. The same CDR3 can be traced to other DNA sequences in this sample. The V gene is TRBV6-2 or TRBV6-3, the J gene TRBJ2-7; D might be TRBD1 (6 bases). The CDR3 runs to 19 residues. CDR1 MNHEY and CDR2 SVGEGT come from the germline V gene. The CDR3 spells CASSYSNPQGRFETYEQYF. CDR3 nucleotide sequence: TGTGCCAGCAGCTACTCGAATCCACAGGGTCGGTTCGAAACCTACGAGCAGTACTTC.

V gene TRBV29-1 combines with J gene TRBJ2-3; a weak D match, TRBD2 (6 bases). V dropped 6 bases and J dropped 6 bases, with 16 bases sitting between them. Germline V gene lookup returns CDR1 SQVTM and CDR2 ANQGSEA. The CDR3 consists of 13 residues. CDR3 nucleotide sequence: TGCAGCGTCTCTATCGGGGGAGTCGATACGCAGTATTTT. It is translated as CSVSIGGVDTQYF.

This clone was observed a handful of times. Just one base apart from a much larger clone, this may be a read error. This rearrangement joins TRBV7-9 to TRBJ2-5; 10 bases map to TRBD2. The CDR3 length is 16 residues. Germline V gene data show CDR1 as SEHNR and CDR2 as FQNEAQ (reference sequence). For the CDR3, the DNA is TGTGCCAGCAGCCGAGGACTAGCGGACTTTCAAGAGACCAAGTACTTC. Translated, it gives CASSRGLADFQETKYF.

This clone was seen repeatedly, ten times or more. The V call is TRBV19, the J call TRBJ1-2; D is perhaps TRBD1 (5 bases). V gave up 4 bases and J gave up 3 bases, with 9 bases separating them. CDR1 and CDR2 (germline): LNHDA, SQIVND (reference sequence). The CDR3 sequence is 13 residues long. The CDR3: CASSTGTDYGYTF. CDR3 nucleotide sequence: TGTGCCAGTAGTACCGGGACCGACTATGGCTACACCTTC.

This clone was found many times. This chain connects TRBV7-9 to TRBJ1-6, with a possible D match to TRBD1 (6 bases). Germline-derived CDR1 and CDR2 are SEHNR and FQNEAQ (reference sequence). V was trimmed by 3 bases and J by 10 bases, leaving 10 bases between them. CDR3 length equals 13 residues. The CDR3 coding sequence is TGTGCCAGCAGCTTTAACAGGGACTCACCCCTCCACTTT. Its protein product is CASSFNRDSPLHF.

In its sample, this clone was seen many times. The gene calls are TRBV19 and TRBJ1-2, with 9 bases matching TRBD1. After removal of 5 bases from V and 5 bases from J, the junction contained 6 bases not matched to a gene. The CDR3 has 14 residues. Per the germline V gene, CDR1 is LNHDA and CDR2 is SQIVND (reference sequence). CDR3 sequence: CASSRRDRAYGYTF. Written as DNA, the CDR3 is TGTGCCAGTAGTCGCCGGGACAGGGCTTATGGCTACACCTTC.

In this sample, this clone turned up many times. The chain uses TRBV11-2 and TRBJ2-5; 7 nucleotides agree with TRBD2. This CDR3 has 14 residues. Germline lookup yields CDR1 SGHAT and CDR2 FQNNGV. V trimming: 1 base; J trimming: 2 bases; junction bases outside the gene matches: 1. CDR3 bases: TGTGCCAGCAGCTTAGGAGCGGGGCAAGAGACCCAGTACTTC. Its protein is CASSLGAGQETQYF.

This clone was seen a single time. V usage is TRBV4-1 and J usage is TRBJ2-2; possibly TRBD2 for D (5 bases). The CDR3 sequence is 15 residues long. Germline CDR1 and CDR2: MGHRA and YSYEKL. Trimming took off 3 bases at V and 3 bases at J, with 11 bases between the two ends. Here the CDR3 reads CASSQSGIDTGELFF. The CDR3 DNA is TGCGCCAGCAGCCAGTCCGGGATAGACACCGGGGAGCTGTTTTTT.

This clone has only a few counts. The chain uses TRBV6-1 and TRBJ2-6; 8 nucleotides agree with TRBD2. After removal of 6 bases from V and 0 bases from J, the junction contained 7 bases not matched to a gene. Germline V gene lookup returns CDR1 MNHNS and CDR2 SASEGT. CDR3 length: 17 residues. The CDR3 loop reads CASRASGQSSGANVLTF. The CDR3, as DNA: TGTGCCAGCAGAGCTAGCGGGCAAAGCTCTGGGGCCAACGTCCTGACTTTC.

The chain recombines TRBV3-1 with TRBJ1-6; D is uncertain. Germline V gene lookup returns CDR1 LGHDT and CDR2 YNNKEL (reference sequence). Trimming shortened V by 4 bases and J by 4 bases, and 8 bases separated the two germline ends. This CDR3 is built from 14 residues. The CDR3 loop is CASSPRAYNSPLHF. Written as DNA, the CDR3 is TGTGCCAGCAGCCCCCGGGCATATAATTCACCCCTCCACTTT.

This clone was seen a few times. One base away lies a much larger clone, so this may be a sequencing read error. The rearrangement uses TRBV4-2 and TRBJ1-3; 7 nucleotides align to TRBD1. This CDR3 has 15 residues. Germline CDR1 and CDR2: LGHNA and YNFKEQ. J lost 8 bases, V lost 2 bases, and 9 bases had no gene match. The CDR3 protein is CASSQKGQGGDTIYF. CDR3 nucleotide sequence: TGTGCCAGCAGCCAAAAGGGTCAGGGGGGAGACACCATATATTTT.

This clone has a count of ten or more. V usage is TRBV7-2 and J usage is TRBJ2-1; 7 nucleotides line up with TRBD1. Germline V lookup: CDR1 SGHTA, CDR2 FQGNSA. V lost 7 bases to trimming and J lost 0 bases; unmatched junction nucleotides: 6. This CDR3 region has 15 residues. CDR3 protein: CASKKDRDSYNEQFF. DNA of the CDR3: TGTGCCAGCAAGAAAGACAGGGACTCCTACAATGAGCAGTTCTTC.

This clone was seen ten or more times. The J gene is TRBJ1-2, the V gene TRBV5-6; 8 nucleotides line up with TRBD1. This CDR3 spans 14 amino acids. Germline CDR1 and CDR2: SGHDT and YYEEEE. Trimming took 2 bases from V and 3 from J; bases not matched to a gene: 3. The CDR3 DNA reads as TGTGCCAGCAGCTTCATGGACAGGGACTATGGCTACACCTTC. Translation: CASSFMDRDYGYTF.